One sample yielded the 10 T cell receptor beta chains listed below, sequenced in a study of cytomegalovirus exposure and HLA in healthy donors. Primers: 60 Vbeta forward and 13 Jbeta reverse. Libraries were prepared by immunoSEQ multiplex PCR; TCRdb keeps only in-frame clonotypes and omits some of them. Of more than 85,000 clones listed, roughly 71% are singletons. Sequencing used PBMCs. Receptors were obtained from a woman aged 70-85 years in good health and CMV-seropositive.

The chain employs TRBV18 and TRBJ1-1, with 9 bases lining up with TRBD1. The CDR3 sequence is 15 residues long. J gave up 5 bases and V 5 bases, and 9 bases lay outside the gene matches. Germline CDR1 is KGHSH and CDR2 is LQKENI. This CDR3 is CASSTRDREGTEAFF. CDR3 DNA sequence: TGTGCCAGCTCAACCCGGGACAGGGAAGGGACTGAAGCTTTCTTT.

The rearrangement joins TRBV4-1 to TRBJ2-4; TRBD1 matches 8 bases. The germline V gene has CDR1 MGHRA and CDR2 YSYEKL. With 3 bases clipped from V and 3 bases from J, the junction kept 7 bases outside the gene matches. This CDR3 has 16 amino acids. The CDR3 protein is CASSHLGQDVKNIQYF. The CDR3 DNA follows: TGCGCCAGCAGCCACTTGGGACAGGACGTCAAAAACATTCAGTACTTC.

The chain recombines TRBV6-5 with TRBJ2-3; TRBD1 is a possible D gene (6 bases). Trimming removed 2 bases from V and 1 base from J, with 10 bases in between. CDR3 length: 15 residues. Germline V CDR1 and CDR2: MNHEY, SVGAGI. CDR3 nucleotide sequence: TGTGCCAGCAGTTACCAGGGGCCGGGCACAGATACGCAGTATTTT. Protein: CASSYQGPGTDTQYF.

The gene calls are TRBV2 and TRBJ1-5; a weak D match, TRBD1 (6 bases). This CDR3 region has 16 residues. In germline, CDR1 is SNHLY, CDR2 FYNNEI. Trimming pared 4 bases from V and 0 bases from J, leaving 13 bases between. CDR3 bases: TGTGCCAGCAGTGGTGAAGGGGGAAATAGCAATCAGCCCCAGCATTTT. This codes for CASSGEGGNSNQPQHF.

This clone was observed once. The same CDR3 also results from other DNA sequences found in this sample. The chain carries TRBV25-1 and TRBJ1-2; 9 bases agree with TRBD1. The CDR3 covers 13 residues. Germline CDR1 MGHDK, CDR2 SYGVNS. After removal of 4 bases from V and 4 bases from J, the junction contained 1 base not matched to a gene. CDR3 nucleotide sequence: TGTGCCAGCAGTGCGGGACAGGGCTATGGCTACACCTTC. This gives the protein CASSAGQGYGYTF.

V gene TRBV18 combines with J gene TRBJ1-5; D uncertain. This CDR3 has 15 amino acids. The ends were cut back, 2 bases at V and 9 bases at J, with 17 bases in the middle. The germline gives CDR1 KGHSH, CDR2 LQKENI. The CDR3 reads CASSPKGGIPLPQHF. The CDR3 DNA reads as TGTGCCAGCTCACCAAAAGGAGGGATCCCCTTGCCCCAGCATTTT.

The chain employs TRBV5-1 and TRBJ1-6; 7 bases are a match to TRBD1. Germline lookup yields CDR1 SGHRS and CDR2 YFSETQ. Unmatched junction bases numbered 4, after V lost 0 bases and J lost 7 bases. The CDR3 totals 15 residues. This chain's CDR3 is CASSLGTGANSPLHF. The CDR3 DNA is TGCGCCAGCAGCTTGGGGACAGGAGCAAATTCACCCCTCCACTTT.

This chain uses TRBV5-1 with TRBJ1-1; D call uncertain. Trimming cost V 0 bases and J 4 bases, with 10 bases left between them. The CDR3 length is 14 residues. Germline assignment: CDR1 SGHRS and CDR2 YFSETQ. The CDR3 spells CASSLVGSPTEAFF. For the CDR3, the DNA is TGCGCCAGCAGCTTGGTTGGCAGTCCCACTGAAGCTTTCTTT.

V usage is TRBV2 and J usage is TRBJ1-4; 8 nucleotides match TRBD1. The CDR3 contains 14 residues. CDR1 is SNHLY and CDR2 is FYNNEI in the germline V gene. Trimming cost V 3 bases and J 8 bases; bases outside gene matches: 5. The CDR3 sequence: CASSETGVNEKLFF. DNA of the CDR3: TGTGCCAGCAGTGAGACAGGGGTCAACGAAAAACTGTTTTTT.

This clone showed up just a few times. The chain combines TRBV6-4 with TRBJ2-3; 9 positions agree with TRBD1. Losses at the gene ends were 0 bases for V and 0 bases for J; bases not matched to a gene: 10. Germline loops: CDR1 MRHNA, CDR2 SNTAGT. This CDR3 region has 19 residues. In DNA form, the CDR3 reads TGTGCCAGCAGTGACTCCGGACAGGGGTGGGCTCCTAGCACAGATACGCAGTATTTT. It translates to CASSDSGQGWAPSTDTQYF.